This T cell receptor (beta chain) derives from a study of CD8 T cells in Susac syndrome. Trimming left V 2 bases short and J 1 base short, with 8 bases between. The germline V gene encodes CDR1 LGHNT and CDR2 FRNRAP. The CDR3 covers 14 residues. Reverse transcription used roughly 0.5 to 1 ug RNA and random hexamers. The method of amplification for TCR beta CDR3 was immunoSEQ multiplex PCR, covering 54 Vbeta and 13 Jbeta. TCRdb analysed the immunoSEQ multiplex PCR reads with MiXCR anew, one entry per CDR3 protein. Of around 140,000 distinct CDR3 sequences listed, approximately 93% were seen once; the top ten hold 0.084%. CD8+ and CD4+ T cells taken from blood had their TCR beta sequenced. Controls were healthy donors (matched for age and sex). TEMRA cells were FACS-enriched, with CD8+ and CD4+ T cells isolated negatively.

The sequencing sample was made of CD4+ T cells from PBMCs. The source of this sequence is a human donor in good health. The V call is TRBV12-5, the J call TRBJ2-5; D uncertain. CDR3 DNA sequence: TGTGCTAGTGGTTTGAGGGCACCCCAAGAGACCCAGTACTTC. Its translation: CASGLRAPQETQYF.